One T cell receptor (beta chain) is described in this entry. Its target is not known. The sample belongs to a study of cytomegalovirus exposure and HLA in healthy donors. Across the whole study: For the approximately 400 genotyped donors, 65% to 90% fell within the Caucasian-associated ancestry cluster.

The PCR was carried out with 60 Vbeta primers and 13 Jbeta primers. The protocol was immunoSEQ multiplex PCR, while the TCRdb copy is restricted to in-frame clones and leaves out a portion. The sample yields around 160,000 clones, 60% to 80% seen once. The study, taken as a whole, reports: The classifier, whose performance was assessed in both the original and validation cohorts, reportedly diagnosed cytomegalovirus status with high specificity and sensitivity. A link between a missense DCLRE1C variant and TCR beta V- and J-gene trimming emerged from a later analysis.

V lost 4 bases, J lost 0 bases, and 10 bases lay in between. CDR1 is SEHNR, CDR2 FQNEAQ, per germline (reference sequence). This CDR3 has 15 amino acids. The origin of this receptor is a male donor in good health and CMV-seronegative. The sample consisted of PBMCs. The chain joins TRBV7-9 to TRBJ1-5; D call uncertain. The CDR3 loop is CASSSTLHSNQPQHF. In nucleotides, the CDR3 is TGTGCCAGCAGCTCGACATTACATAGCAATCAGCCCCAGCATTTT.